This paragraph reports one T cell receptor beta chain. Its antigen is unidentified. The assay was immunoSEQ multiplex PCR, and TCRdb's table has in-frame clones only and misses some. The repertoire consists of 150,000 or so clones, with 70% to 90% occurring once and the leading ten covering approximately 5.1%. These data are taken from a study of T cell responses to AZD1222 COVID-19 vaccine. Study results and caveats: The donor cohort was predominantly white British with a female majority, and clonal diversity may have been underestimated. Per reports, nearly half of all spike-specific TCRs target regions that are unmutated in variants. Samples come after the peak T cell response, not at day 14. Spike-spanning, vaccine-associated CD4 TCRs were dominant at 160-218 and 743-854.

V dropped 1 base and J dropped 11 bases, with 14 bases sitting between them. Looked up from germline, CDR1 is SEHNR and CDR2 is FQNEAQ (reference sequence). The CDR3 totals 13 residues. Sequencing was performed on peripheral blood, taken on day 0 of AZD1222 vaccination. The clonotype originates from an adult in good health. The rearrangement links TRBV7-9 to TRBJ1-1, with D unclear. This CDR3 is CASSLVVAREAFF. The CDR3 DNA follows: TGTGCCAGCAGCTTAGTCGTCGCAAGGGAGGCTTTCTTT.